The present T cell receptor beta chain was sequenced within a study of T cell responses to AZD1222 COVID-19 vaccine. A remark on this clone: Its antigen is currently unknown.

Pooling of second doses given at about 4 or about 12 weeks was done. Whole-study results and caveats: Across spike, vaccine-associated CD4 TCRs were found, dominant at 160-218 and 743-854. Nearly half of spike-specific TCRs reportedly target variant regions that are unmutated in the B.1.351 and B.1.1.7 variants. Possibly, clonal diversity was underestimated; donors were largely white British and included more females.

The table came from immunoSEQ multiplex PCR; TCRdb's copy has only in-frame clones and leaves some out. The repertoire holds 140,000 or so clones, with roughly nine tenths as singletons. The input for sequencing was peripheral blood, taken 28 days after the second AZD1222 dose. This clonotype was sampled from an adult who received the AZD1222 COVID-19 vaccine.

The CDR3 region is CASSYSLGEATYGYTF. CDR3 in DNA: TGTGCCAGCAGTTACTCGCTGGGGGAAGCCACCTATGGCTACACCTTC. This chain links TRBV6-6 with TRBJ1-2, with D perhaps matching TRBD1 (5 bases). Trimming took 0 bases from V and 4 from J, leaving 15 bases between them. The V gene's germline CDR1 is MNHNY and CDR2 SVGAGI (reference sequence). The CDR3 is made up of 16 amino acids.